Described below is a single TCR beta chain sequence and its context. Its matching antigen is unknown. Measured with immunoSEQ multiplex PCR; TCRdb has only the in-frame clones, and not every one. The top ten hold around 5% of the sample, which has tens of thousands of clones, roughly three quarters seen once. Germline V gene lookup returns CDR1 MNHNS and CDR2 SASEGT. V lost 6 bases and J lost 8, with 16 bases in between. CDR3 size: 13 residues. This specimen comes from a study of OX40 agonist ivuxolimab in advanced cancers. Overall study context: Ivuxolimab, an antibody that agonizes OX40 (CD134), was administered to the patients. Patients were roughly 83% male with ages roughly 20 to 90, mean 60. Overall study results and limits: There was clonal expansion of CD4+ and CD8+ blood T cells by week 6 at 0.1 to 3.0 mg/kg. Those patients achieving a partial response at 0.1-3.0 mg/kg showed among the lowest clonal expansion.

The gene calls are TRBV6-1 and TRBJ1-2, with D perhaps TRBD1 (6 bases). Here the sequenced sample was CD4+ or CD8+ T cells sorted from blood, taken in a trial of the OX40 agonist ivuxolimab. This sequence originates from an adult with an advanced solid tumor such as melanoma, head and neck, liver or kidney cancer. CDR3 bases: TGTGCCAGCAGGCCAACAGGGTTTGGCGGCTACACCTTC. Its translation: CASRPTGFGGYTF.